This TCR beta chain was identified during a study of blood T cells in healthy people across ages (dated by TCRdb to the mid-2010s). For the wider study: Template switching captured roughly one uniquely barcoded TCR beta cDNA molecule per two T cells in model experiments. Age-related changes in TCR beta repertoire diversity were measured in the study by deep sequencing normalized with unique cDNA molecular identifiers. Donors were grouped into four age groups: young (average roughly 17 years), middle-aged (around 39), aged (around 60) and long-lived (around 80). For two donors (one aged 18 to 30 and one aged 80 or older), the study analyzed two additional independent replicas of 1 million unique cDNA reads from the same blood draw. The research as a whole found: Estimates of total diversity from one million sequenced T cells were regarded as lower bounds and underestimates. As age increased, observed TCR beta diversity per million T cells dropped in a roughly linear way, and a significant reduction was already evident by age about 40. Because profiling used bulk unsorted PBMCs, naive and antigen-experienced compartments could not be compared conclusively. The long-lived group showed more naive CD4+ T cells, fewer expanded clones and increased TCR diversity than the aged group, suggesting age selection. There was a strong correlation between observed TCR beta diversity and the percentage of naive T cells measured by flow cytometry. Donor CMV infection status was unknown, potentially confounding age-related changes in expanded clonotypes.

The cysteine opens and the phenylalanine closes a CDR3 of 14 amino acids. Left in the record is the CDR3 DNA by itself, 42 bases read in frame from the first base. Trimming takes 3 bases from V and 3 bases from J, and the germline ends sit 11 bases apart. CDR1 and CDR2 are drawn from the germline V gene: LGHNA, YSLEER. Libraries were made using 5' RACE. The instrument given in TCRdb is Illumina HiSeq 2500. A second PCR of about 6 to 12 cycles was performed with a sample-barcoded 5' primer and a J-beta primer mix. A unique molecular identifier was introduced onto each TCR beta cDNA molecule by a template-switch 5' adaptor carrying 12 random nucleotides. At least 2.5 million CDR3-containing paired-end reads were obtained from each sample. First-strand cDNA was synthesized from all RNA with the Mint cDNA synthesis kit, primed by a TRBC-specific oligonucleotide. All cDNA was treated with uracil-DNA glycosylase and then went through a first 18-cycle PCR with the universal primers M1SS and BC2_uni_R. As for the authors' bioinformatics: For normalization, 1 million high-quality reads, each with a distinct molecular identifier, were randomly selected from each sample. Reads sharing molecular identifiers were discarded rather than binned into consensus sequences. CDR3 identification, clonotype clustering and error correction used MiTCR with a Q25 quality threshold and the strictest error-elimination algorithm. A nonparametric unseen species model with Euler transformation was used to estimate lower-bound total TCR beta diversity. TCRdb redid the processing of the public reads, applying fastp at Q25 and MiXCR, and retained in-frame beta chains. Rows are combined by CDR3 protein, so each entry shows the most common genes and DNA. The V and J calls were not made by the authors but by TCRdb's processing. The sample data list roughly 1,000,000 distinct CDR3 sequences, and almost 25% of these were observed just once. The top ten clonotypes cover around 0.75% of the sample.

The donors were 40 or so Caucasian individuals from Russia, aged about 6 to 100 years, who were systemically healthy. Each donor gave about 9.2 milliliters of peripheral blood, drawn into EDTA-treated Vacutainer tubes. Ficoll-Paque density-gradient centrifugation was used to isolate PBMCs, with at least 7 million per sample. Trizol reagent was used to extract total RNA from the PBMCs, yielding at least 6 micrograms per sample. The percentages of naive CD45RAhigh/CD27high T cells were determined by flow cytometry on a PBMC aliquot from every donor. About this clonotype: This receptor's antigen is unknown. Nothing much larger sits one base from this clone, and base qualities are not available.

These data were likewise used in another study, on T cells of mothers and their children. According to the second study: Nine systemically healthy Caucasian individuals served as donors, namely three mothers together with their six children. cDNA synthesis consumed the entire amount of extracted RNA, loaded at approximately 1.4 ug RNA in each 15 ul reaction. Sample barcodes and 2-4 random nucleotides were added via the M1S primer in the second PCR. More than 9 million TCR beta CDR3 reads were obtained from each mother, and roughly 3 million reads were obtained from each child. Thymic selection similarly shapes TCR recombination output in related and unrelated pairs, with minor effect from inherited differences. Normalized repertoire overlap was always found to be slightly, but never significantly, higher in related mother-child pairs than in unrelated mother-child pairs. No persistent microchimeric T cell clones were detected, at a sensitivity of approximately 100 clones per million clonotypes. The study used deep NGS to compare TCR beta repertoires of mothers and children, seeking features distinguishing related mother-child pairs from unrelated individuals. On average, the children were roughly 10 +/- 4 years old, while the mothers were approximately 41 +/- 4 years old. After adapters were ligated using NEBNext reagents, the libraries underwent 100+100 nt paired-end sequencing on an Illumina HiSeq 2000. To avoid cross-contamination, the mother libraries and the child libraries were prepared a month apart and sequenced in separate runs. Each donor had between roughly 450,000 and 2,100,000 distinct TCR beta clonotypes identified. Naive TCR beta clonotypes were estimated from low-frequency clonotypes matched to each donor's FACS-determined naive share, without sorting.

This clonotype was obtained from a girl aged 2 to 9 in good health. Sequencing was done on a sample of blood. Here the chain combines TRBV4-3 and TRBJ1-2, and TRBD1 may be the D gene, going by 5 matching bases. The nucleotide sequence reads TGCGCCAGCAGCCAGGGGCAGAACTACTATGGCTACACCTTC. This gives the protein CASSQGQNYYGYTF.